The present entry profiles one TCR beta chain with its context. What it binds is not known. This sample stems from a study of shared clonotypes between healthy human individuals. The study's findings and limits: Sampling covered nothing but blood. Tissue TCR repertoires likely differ from those found in blood.

All the donors were Caucasian adults who lived in Nashville, Tennessee. CD45RO+ cells joined CCR7-negative CD45RA+ TemRA cells to form CD8 memory. The germline V gene encodes CDR1 SGHDT and CDR2 YYEEEE. V was cut by 0 bases and J by 2 bases, with 9 bases left in between. There are 14 residues in the CDR3. The method was immunoSEQ multiplex PCR; TCRdb's version includes in-frame clones alone and lacks a portion of them. The table has 400,000 or so clones, 96% seen once. The clonotype was recovered from a man younger than 40 in good health. The sample comprised memory CD8+ T cells sorted from blood. Documented subset: CD45RO+ cells pooled with CCR7-negative TemRA cells. The V gene is TRBV5-6, the J gene TRBJ2-7; D call uncertain. The CDR3 bases are TGTGCCAGCAGCTTGGGTTCGGCTACCTACGAGCAGTACTTC. Protein product: CASSLGSATYEQYF.